This T cell receptor (beta chain) was retrieved from a study of cytomegalovirus exposure and HLA in healthy donors. The count of this clone is one. Its target is unknown. Trimming cost V 2 bases and J 6 bases, with 11 bases left between them. The CDR3 is made up of 13 amino acids. CDR1 and CDR2 (germline): MNHNY, SVGAGI (reference sequence). A multiplex PCR was run with 60 Vbeta primers and 13 Jbeta primers. TCRdb keeps only in-frame clones here, not all; method: immunoSEQ multiplex PCR. The sample has roughly 140,000 clones, 64% seen once. Study-level findings and limits: One variant, a missense change in DCLRE1C, was linked in a later analysis to TCR beta V- and J-gene trimming. Roughly even sequencing depth across donors was the assumption behind the presence/absence analyses. Follow-up analysis seemed to connect common viral pathogens with several of the most significant clusters identified. Versus the roughly 700-donor mean, an Asian-associated ancestry cluster reportedly showed fewer N-insertions in a later analysis.

Sequenced: PBMCs. This receptor was obtained from a woman in her twenties or thirties in good health and CMV-seropositive. This chain uses TRBV6-6 with TRBJ2-7; a weak D match, TRBD1 (6 bases). The CDR3: CASSYGTNAEQYF. The CDR3 DNA follows: TGTGCCAGCAGTTACGGGACAAACGCCGAGCAGTACTTC.